This T cell receptor (beta chain) was sequenced in a study of T cell clonotyping in hematopoietic cell transplantation. Study summary: Cytoreduction preceded collection of pretransplant recipient samples. Notes on the study in general: CD4 and CD8 repertoire contributions could not be separated without sorting. Recipient TCR diversity dropped after transplant; expanded clonotypes rose from day 30 to 180.

V was clipped by 4 bases and J by 6 bases; unmatched bases: 11. Germline lookup yields CDR1 MNHNS and CDR2 SASEGT. This CDR3 has 15 residues. Sequencing was performed with immunoSEQ multiplex PCR; in TCRdb, only in-frame clones are kept and a portion is missing. The data contain more than 40,000 clones, about 85% of them singletons. About this clone: Antigen specificity is unknown.

Time point in this sample: recipient sample about 28 days before transplant, after cytoreduction. This chain connects TRBV6-1 to TRBJ1-1, with 7 bases that match TRBD1. The sequence was obtained from a man in his sixties with acute myeloid leukemia. Some clones in this sample may be carry-over from other donors' samples. The sequenced sample was peripheral blood mononuclear cells, obtained before stem cell transplant. The CDR3 nucleotides are TGTGCCAGCAGTGCTCGGACAGGAGATTATGCTGAAGCTTTCTTT. Its translation: CASSARTGDYAEAFF.